This TCR beta chain stems from a study of blood T cell repertoires in COVID-19. The ends lost 0 bases at V and 4 bases at J; junction bases unmatched: 6. The CDR3 runs to 15 residues. Germline V gene sequence: CDR1 SGHRS, CDR2 YFSETQ. This table comes from immunoSEQ multiplex PCR, and its TCRdb copy is limited to in-frame clones, with some not included. Of 250,000 or so clones in the sample, 75% to 90% were seen once. The genes are TRBV5-1 and TRBJ1-1; 7 bases fit TRBD1. Input material: PBMCs or T cells enriched from blood (not recorded which). This sequence originates from a middle-aged woman who had been exposed to COVID-19. This chain's CDR3 is CASSLGAGGGTEAFF. CDR3 coding DNA: TGCGCCAGCAGCTTGGGAGCAGGGGGAGGCACTGAAGCTTTCTTT.